This TCR beta chain was identified in a study of blood T cells in healthy people across ages. This clonotype was detected a few times. This CDR3 contains 14 residues. Looked up from germline, CDR1 is SGHRS and CDR2 is YFSETQ. Trimming removed 4 bases at V and 2 bases at J, with 13 bases between. The use of a sample-barcoded 5' primer and a J-beta primer mix characterized a second PCR of about 7 to 12 cycles. TCRdb analysed the 5' RACE reads with MiXCR anew, one entry per CDR3 protein. The sample lists approximately 780,000 distinct CDR3 sequences; roughly 24% were seen once. This same sample was also taken into another study, of T cells of mothers and their children. This second study says: Slightly higher overlap, not significant, was seen in related mother-child pairs than in unrelated pairs.

The source is a boy between 5 and 17 years old in good health. The sequencing sample was made of blood. The chain employs TRBV5-1 and TRBJ2-7; perhaps TRBD1 as D (6 bases). This CDR3 reads CASSITTGTYEQYF. DNA of the CDR3: TGCGCCAGCAGCATCACGACAGGAACCTACGAGCAGTACTTC.